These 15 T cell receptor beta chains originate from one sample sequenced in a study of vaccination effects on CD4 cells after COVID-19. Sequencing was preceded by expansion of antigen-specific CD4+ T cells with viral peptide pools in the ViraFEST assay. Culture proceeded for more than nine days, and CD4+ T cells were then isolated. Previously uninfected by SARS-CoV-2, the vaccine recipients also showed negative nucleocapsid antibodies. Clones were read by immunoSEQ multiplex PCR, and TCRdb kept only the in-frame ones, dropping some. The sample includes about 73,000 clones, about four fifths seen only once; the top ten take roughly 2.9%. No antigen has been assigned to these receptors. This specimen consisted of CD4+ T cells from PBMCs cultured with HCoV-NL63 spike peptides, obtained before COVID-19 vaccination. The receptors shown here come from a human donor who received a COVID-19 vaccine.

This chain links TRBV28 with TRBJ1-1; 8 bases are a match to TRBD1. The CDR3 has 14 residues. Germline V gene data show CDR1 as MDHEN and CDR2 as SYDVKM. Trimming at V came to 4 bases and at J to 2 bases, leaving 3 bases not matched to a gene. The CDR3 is CASSSGTGNTEAFF. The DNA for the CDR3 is TGTGCCAGCAGTTCCGGGACAGGTAACACTGAAGCTTTCTTT.

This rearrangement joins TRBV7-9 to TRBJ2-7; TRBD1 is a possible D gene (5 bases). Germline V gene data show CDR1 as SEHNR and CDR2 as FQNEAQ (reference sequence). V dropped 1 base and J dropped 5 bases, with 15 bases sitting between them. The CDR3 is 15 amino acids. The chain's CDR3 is CASSLVSSRANEQYV. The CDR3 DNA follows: TGTGCCAGCAGCTTAGTTTCGTCCAGGGCCAACGAGCAGTACGTC.

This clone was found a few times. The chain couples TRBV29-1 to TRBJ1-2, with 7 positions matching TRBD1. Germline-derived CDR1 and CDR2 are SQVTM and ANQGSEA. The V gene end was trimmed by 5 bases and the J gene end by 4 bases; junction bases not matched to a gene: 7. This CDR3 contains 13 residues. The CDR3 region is CSVSTQGPYGYTF. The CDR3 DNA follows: TGCAGCGTTTCAACACAGGGGCCCTATGGCTACACCTTC.

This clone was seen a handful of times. The CDR3 sequence is CASSPDPGELFF. In DNA, the CDR3 is TGTGCCAGCTCACCGGACCCCGGGGAGCTGTTTTTT. The rearrangement uses TRBV18 and TRBJ2-2, with unresolved D. There are 12 residues in the CDR3. The V end was cut by 3 bases, the J end by 6 bases, with 5 bases between. Per the germline V gene, CDR1 is KGHSH and CDR2 is LQKENI.

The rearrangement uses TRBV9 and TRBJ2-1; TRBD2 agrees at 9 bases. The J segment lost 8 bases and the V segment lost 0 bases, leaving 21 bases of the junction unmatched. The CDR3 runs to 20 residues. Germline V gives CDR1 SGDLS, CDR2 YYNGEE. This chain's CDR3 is CASSVGGQGGGARVLDEQFF. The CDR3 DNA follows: TGTGCCAGCAGCGTAGGTGGGCAAGGCGGGGGGGCCCGGGTTTTAGATGAGCAGTTCTTC.

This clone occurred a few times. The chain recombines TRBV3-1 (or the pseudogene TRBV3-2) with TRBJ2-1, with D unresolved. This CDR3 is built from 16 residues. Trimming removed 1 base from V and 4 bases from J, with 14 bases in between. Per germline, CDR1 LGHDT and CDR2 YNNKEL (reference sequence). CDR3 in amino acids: CASSQAPAPTYNEQFF. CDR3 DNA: TGTGCCAGCAGCCAAGCCCCAGCACCCACATACAATGAGCAGTTCTTC.

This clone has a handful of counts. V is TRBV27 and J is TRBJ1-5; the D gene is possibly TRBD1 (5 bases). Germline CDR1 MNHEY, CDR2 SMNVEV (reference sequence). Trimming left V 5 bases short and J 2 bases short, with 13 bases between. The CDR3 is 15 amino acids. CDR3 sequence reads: CASSRRDGGNQPQHF. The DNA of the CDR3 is TGTGCCAGCAGTAGAAGGGACGGGGGCAATCAGCCCCAGCATTTT.

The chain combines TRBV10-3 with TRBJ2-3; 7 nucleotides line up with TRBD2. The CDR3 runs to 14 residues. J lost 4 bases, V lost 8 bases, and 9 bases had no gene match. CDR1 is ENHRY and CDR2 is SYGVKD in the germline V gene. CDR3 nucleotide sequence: TGTGCCATCCGGGCTAGCGGCGGGCCAGATACGCAGTATTTT. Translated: CAIRASGGPDTQYF.

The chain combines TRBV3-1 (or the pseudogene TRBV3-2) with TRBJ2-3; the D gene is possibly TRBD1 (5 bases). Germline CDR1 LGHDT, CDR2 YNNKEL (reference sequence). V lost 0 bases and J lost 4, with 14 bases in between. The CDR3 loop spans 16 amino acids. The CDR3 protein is CASSQEYRTVSDTQYF. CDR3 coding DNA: TGTGCCAGCAGCCAAGAGTACAGGACGGTGTCAGATACGCAGTATTTT.

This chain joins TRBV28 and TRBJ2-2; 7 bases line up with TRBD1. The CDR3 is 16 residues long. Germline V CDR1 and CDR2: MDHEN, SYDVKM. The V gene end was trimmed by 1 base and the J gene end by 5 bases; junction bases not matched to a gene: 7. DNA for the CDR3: TGTGCCAGCAGTTTATACGGCAGGGGGATTACCGGGGAGCTGTTTTTT. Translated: CASSLYGRGITGELFF.

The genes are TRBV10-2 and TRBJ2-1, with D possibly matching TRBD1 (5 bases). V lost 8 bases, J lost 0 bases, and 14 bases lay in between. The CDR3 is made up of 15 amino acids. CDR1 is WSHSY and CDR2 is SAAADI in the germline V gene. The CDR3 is CASRPRELSYNEQFF. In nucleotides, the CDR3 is TGCGCCAGCCGTCCCAGGGAACTCTCCTACAATGAGCAGTTCTTC.

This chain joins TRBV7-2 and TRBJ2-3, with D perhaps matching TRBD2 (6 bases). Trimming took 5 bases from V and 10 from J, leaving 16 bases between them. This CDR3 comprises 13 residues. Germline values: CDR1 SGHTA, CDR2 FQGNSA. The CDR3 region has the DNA TGTGCCAGCAGCGGATGGACTAACTGGGCGCAGTATTTT. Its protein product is CASSGWTNWAQYF.

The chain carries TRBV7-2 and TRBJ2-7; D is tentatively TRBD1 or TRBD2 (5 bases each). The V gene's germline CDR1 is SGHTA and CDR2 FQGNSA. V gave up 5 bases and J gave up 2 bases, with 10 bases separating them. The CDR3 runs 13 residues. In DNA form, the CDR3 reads TGTGCCAGCAGCGTGGGACGGACCTACGAGCAGTACGTC. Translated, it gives CASSVGRTYEQYV.

CDR3 DNA: TGCGCCAGCAGCCGAGATACAGGGGCCGGCACAGATACGCAGTATTTT. Protein: CASSRDTGAGTDTQYF. This sequence joins TRBV4-3 and TRBJ2-3; TRBD1 matches at 7 bases. Germline V gene data show CDR1 as LGHNA and CDR2 as YSLEER. CDR3 length: 16 amino acids. Germline trimming cut 4 bases from V and 1 base from J; bases unmatched to any gene: 8.

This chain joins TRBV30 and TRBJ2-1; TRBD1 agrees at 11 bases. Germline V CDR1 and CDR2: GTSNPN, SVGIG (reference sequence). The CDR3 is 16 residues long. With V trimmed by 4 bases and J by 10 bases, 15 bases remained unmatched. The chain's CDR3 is CAWMRTGTGGDGEQFF. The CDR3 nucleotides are TGTGCCTGGATGCGAACCGGGACAGGGGGAGACGGGGAGCAGTTCTTC.